These 27 T cell receptor beta chains originate from one sample sequenced in a study of blood T cell repertoires in COVID-19. Produced via immunoSEQ multiplex PCR; TCRdb's table is partial and in-frame only. The data contain 150,000 to 200,000 clones, roughly 76% of them singletons. Sequenced input: peripheral blood. The receptor source for this set is a woman of 80 years or more with COVID-19, enrolled during active disease.

This chain connects TRBV7-6 to TRBJ2-4; TRBD1 aligns across 12 bases. The CDR3 is made up of 20 amino acids. The germline gives CDR1 SGHVS, CDR2 FNYEAQ. V trimming: 2 bases; J trimming: 1 base; junction bases outside the gene matches: 12. The CDR3 spells CASSLRGRDRGPLAKNIQYF. Here the CDR3 DNA reads TGTGCCAGCAGCTTAAGGGGGCGGGACAGGGGGCCCCTGGCCAAAAACATTCAGTACTTC. The full variable domain, in which reference TRBV7-6 and TRBJ2-4 provide the parts outside the CDR3, is GAGVSQSPRYKVTKRGQDVALRCDPISGHVSLYWYRQALGQGPEFLTYFNYEAQQDKSGLPNDRFSAERPEGSISTLTIQRTEQRDSAMYRCASSLRGRDRGPLAKNIQYFGAGTRLSVL.

This chain joins TRBV12-5 and TRBJ2-1, with 10 bases fitting TRBD2. This CDR3 spans 15 amino acids. Germline V CDR1 and CDR2: LGHNT, FRNRAP. The ends lost 7 bases at V and 5 bases at J; junction bases unmatched: 8. The CDR3 region is CASANSGRTNNEQFF. The CDR3 nucleotides are TGTGCTAGTGCCAATAGCGGGAGGACTAACAATGAGCAGTTCTTC.

This chain links TRBV18 with TRBJ2-1, with D tentatively TRBD1 (6 bases). Trimming left V 7 bases short and J 9 bases short, with 25 bases between. The germline CDR1 and CDR2 sequences are KGHSH and LQKENI. The CDR3 is 16 residues long. CDR3: CASLPYNLNRVPEQFF. The CDR3 coding sequence is TGTGCCAGCTTACCCTACAACCTCAACAGGGTGCCTGAGCAGTTCTTC.

The genes are TRBV7-3 and TRBJ1-2, with 7 bases that match TRBD1. The CDR3 loop spans 14 amino acids. With 2 bases clipped from V and 6 bases from J, the junction kept 6 bases outside the gene matches. Germline values: CDR1 SGHTA, CDR2 FQGTGA. Written as DNA, the CDR3 is TGTGCCAGCAGCTTACAGGGGGGTCTTCATGGCTACACCTTC. Residues: CASSLQGGLHGYTF. Full variable domain (rest looked up from reference TRBV7-3 and TRBJ1-2): GAGVSQTPSNKVTEKGKYVELRCDPISGHTALYWYRQSLGQGPEFLIYFQGTGAADDSGLPNDRFFAVRPEGSVSTLKIQRTERGDSAVYLCASSLQGGLHGYTFGSGTRLTVV.

The chain couples TRBV6-2 or TRBV6-3 to TRBJ1-5, with a possible D match to TRBD1 (5 bases). Germline-derived CDR1 and CDR2 are MNHEY and SVGEGT. Deletions cut 6 bases from V and 8 bases from J, with 11 bases between. CDR3 size: 12 residues. The CDR3 protein is CASSTQGEPQHF. Here the CDR3 DNA reads TGTGCCAGCAGCACGCAGGGTGAGCCCCAGCATTTT.

This chain joins TRBV11-2 and TRBJ2-7, with D possibly being TRBD1 (5 bases). V gave up 0 bases and J gave up 5 bases, with 5 bases separating them. The CDR3 runs to 12 residues. From germline, CDR1 is SGHAT and CDR2 FQNNGV. CDR3 in amino acids: CASSLEGHEQYF. CDR3 nucleotides: TGTGCCAGCAGCTTAGAGGGGCACGAGCAGTACTTC.

CDR3 sequence (DNA): TGCGCCAGCAGCCTATCCGCCGGGGGGCGCATTAATTCACCCCTCCACTTT. Translating it yields CASSLSAGGRINSPLHF. This sequence joins TRBV5-1 and TRBJ1-6; a possible D gene is TRBD1 (6 bases). CDR1 is SGHRS and CDR2 is YFSETQ in the germline V gene. The V and J ends lost 4 bases and 6 bases respectively, with 20 bases between them. CDR3 length equals 17 residues.

V usage is TRBV11-1 and J usage is TRBJ2-3; the D gene is possibly TRBD2 (5 bases). CDR3 size: 16 residues. Trimming cost V 5 bases and J 1 base, with 16 bases left between them. Germline V gene data show CDR1 as SGHAT and CDR2 as FQDESV (reference sequence). The CDR3 sequence: CASSREGRFGTDTQYF. DNA of the CDR3: TGTGCCAGCAGCCGAGAGGGCCGGTTCGGCACAGATACGCAGTATTTT.

The chain has TRBV12-3 or TRBV12-4 and TRBJ2-7, with 7 bases identical to TRBD2. This CDR3 is 12 amino acids long. Germline trimming cut 8 bases from V and 6 bases from J; bases unmatched to any gene: 7. The CDR3 here is CASGRGFFEQYF. The CDR3 nucleotides read TGTGCCAGCGGGCGGGGGTTCTTCGAGCAGTACTTC.

The rearrangement uses TRBV11-2 and TRBJ2-5; perhaps TRBD2 as D (5 bases). Germline CDR1 SGHAT, CDR2 FQNNGV. V was shortened by 1 base and J by 5 bases, with 5 bases between the two germline ends. The CDR3 spans 12 residues. DNA of the CDR3: TGTGCCAGCAGCTTAGGGAGGGAGACCCAGTACTTC. Residues: CASSLGRETQYF.

The J gene is TRBJ2-2, the V gene TRBV5-1; 7 bases map to TRBD1. V was pared by 0 bases and J by 15 bases, with 8 bases of the junction left unmatched. This CDR3 has 13 amino acids. In germline, CDR1 is SGHRS, CDR2 YFSETQ. CDR3 nucleotide sequence: TGCGCCAGCAGCTTGGGTTACAGGGGAGAGGTGTTTTTT. It specifies CASSLGYRGEVFF.

This clone turned up a few times. V and J are TRBV6-6 and TRBJ1-5; D unclear. This CDR3 region has 15 residues. Germline V CDR1 and CDR2: MNHNY, SVGAGI (reference sequence). Trimming left V 5 bases short and J 4 bases short, with 15 bases between. The CDR3 region is CASSPDQALNQPQHF. The CDR3 DNA reads as TGTGCCAGCAGTCCTGACCAGGCATTAAATCAGCCCCAGCATTTT.

Turning to this clone: Other DNA sequences from this sample encode an identical CDR3 as well. The chain links TRBV4-1 to TRBJ2-5, with 7 bases lining up with TRBD1. V gave up 1 base and J gave up 4 bases; unmatched junction bases: 3. This CDR3 comprises 14 residues. Germline V lookup: CDR1 MGHRA, CDR2 YSYEKL. The CDR3 nucleotides are TGCGCCAGCAGCCAAGGACAGGGCCTAGAGACCCAGTACTTC. Protein sequence: CASSQGQGLETQYF.

The chain has TRBV27 and TRBJ2-7; TRBD1 aligns across 11 bases. CDR1 is MNHEY, CDR2 SMNVEV, per germline (reference sequence). The CDR3 is made up of 14 amino acids. J was trimmed by 3 bases and V by 5 bases; bases with no gene match: 3. The chain's CDR3 is CASSAGTGGYEQYF. CDR3 bases: TGTGCCAGCAGTGCCGGGACAGGGGGCTACGAGCAGTACTTC.

This clone was seen a single time. The chain couples TRBV7-9 to TRBJ1-2, with a tentative D call TRBD1 (5 bases). This CDR3 comprises 12 residues. Germline CDR1 and CDR2: SEHNR and FQNEAQ (reference sequence). Trimming removed 2 bases at V and 11 bases at J, with 12 bases between. CDR3 sequence (DNA): TGTGCCAGCAGCTTAACGGGACTGGGGTACACCTTC. Residues: CASSLTGLGYTF.

This clone was seen only once. The gene calls are TRBV19 and TRBJ2-5; TRBD1 matches at 11 bases. The V gene end was trimmed by 5 bases and the J gene end by 9 bases; junction bases not matched to a gene: 8. CDR3 length equals 14 residues. Germline-derived CDR1 and CDR2 are LNHDA and SQIVND (reference sequence). CDR3 loop: CASSGQGAQGPQYF. The DNA for the CDR3 is TGTGCCAGTAGTGGACAGGGGGCGCAGGGTCCCCAGTACTTC. Looking up the rest from reference TRBV19 and TRBJ2-5 gives the full variable domain: DGGITQSPKYLFRKEGQNVTLSCEQNLNHDAMYWYRQDPGQGLRLIYYSQIVNDFQKGDIAEGYSVSREKKESFPLTVTSAQKNPTAFYLCASSGQGAQGPQYFGPGTRLLVL.

The chain joins TRBV6-1 to TRBJ1-4, with 8 bases fitting TRBD1. The germline V gene encodes CDR1 MNHNS and CDR2 SASEGT. V was pared by 1 base and J by 8 bases, with 3 bases of the junction left unmatched. The CDR3 is 14 amino acids. CDR3 coding DNA: TGTGCCAGCAGTGAAGGGACAGGGAGCGAAAAACTGTTTTTT. Its translation: CASSEGTGSEKLFF.

The count of this clone is one. This chain uses TRBV5-1 with TRBJ1-6; maybe TRBD1 (5 bases). Germline V gene lookup returns CDR1 SGHRS and CDR2 YFSETQ. V lost 2 bases to trimming and J lost 10 bases, with 16 bases between them. The length of the CDR3 is 15 residues. CDR3 nucleotide sequence: TGCGCCAGCAGCTTCCAGGGCAGGGAGGGGTCACCCCTCCACTTT. Amino acids: CASSFQGREGSPLHF.

This sequence joins TRBV7-8 and TRBJ1-2; weak D call: TRBD1 (5 bases). V was pared by 3 bases and J by 7 bases, with 12 bases between. Germline V gene lookup returns CDR1 SGHVS and CDR2 FQNEAQ. This CDR3 region has 13 residues. The CDR3 nucleotides read TGTGCCAGCAGCTTGCAGGGCTGGAGTGGCTACACCTTC. Protein: CASSLQGWSGYTF.

This chain connects TRBV7-9 to TRBJ2-1; TRBD1 matches at 9 bases. The junction had 5 bases not matched to a gene; V was cut back by 4 bases and J by 10 bases. Germline CDR1 is SEHNR and CDR2 is FQNEAQ (reference sequence). This CDR3 is built from 13 residues. DNA for the CDR3: TGTGCCAGCAGCTCCGGACAGGGGTACGAGCAGTTCTTC. It yields the protein CASSSGQGYEQFF.

Notes on this clone: This same CDR3 is encoded by further DNA sequences in the sample. The CDR3, as DNA: TGCGCCAGCAGCTCCCAGGGGGACTATGGCTACACCTTC. As protein: CASSSQGDYGYTF. The chain employs TRBV5-1 and TRBJ1-2, with 7 bases identical to TRBD1. Losses at the gene ends were 3 bases for V and 3 bases for J; bases not matched to a gene: 2. This CDR3 comprises 13 residues. The germline gives CDR1 SGHRS, CDR2 YFSETQ.

The J gene is TRBJ1-5, the V gene TRBV7-2; possibly TRBD1 for D (5 bases). Germline assignment: CDR1 SGHTA and CDR2 FQGNSA. V was shortened by 4 bases and J by 1 base, with 17 bases between the two germline ends. This CDR3 comprises 17 residues. The CDR3 sequence is CASSYRPLSGSNQPQHF. CDR3 DNA: TGTGCCAGCAGCTACCGACCCCTATCAGGGAGCAATCAGCCCCAGCATTTT.

The gene calls are TRBV7-9 and TRBJ2-5; 8 bases are shared with TRBD2. The V gene's germline CDR1 is SEHNR and CDR2 FQNEAQ (reference sequence). This CDR3 contains 16 residues. V shed 5 bases, J shed 4 bases, and the junction held 12 bases outside the gene matches. In DNA, the CDR3 is TGTGCCAGCAGCCAGGGACTAGACTTTCGAGTAGAGACCCAGTACTTC. Its translation is CASSQGLDFRVETQYF.

The V call is TRBV7-3, the J call TRBJ2-1, with a weak D call TRBD2 (6 bases). This CDR3 is 15 amino acids long. Germline loops: CDR1 SGHTA, CDR2 FQGTGA. Trimming cost V 1 base and J 4 bases, with 11 bases left between them. In DNA, the CDR3 is TGTGCCAGCAGCTTAAATGGCGGGGAGTACAATGAGCAGTTCTTC. This codes for CASSLNGGEYNEQFF.

The V and J genes are TRBV18 and TRBJ2-3; 9 bases agree with TRBD2. From germline, CDR1 is KGHSH and CDR2 LQKENI. V shed 3 bases and J 4 bases; nucleotides not matched to a gene: 2. The CDR3 totals 14 residues. CDR3 residues: CASSPGGGADTQYF. The CDR3 coding sequence is TGTGCCAGCTCACCCGGCGGGGGGGCAGATACGCAGTATTTT.

This clone was seen only a few times. The chain recombines TRBV12-3 or TRBV12-4 with TRBJ2-2, with TRBD2 identical over 7 bases. The V gene end was trimmed by 11 bases and the J gene end by 4 bases; junction bases not matched to a gene: 7. The CDR3 runs 13 residues. In DNA form, the CDR3 reads TGTGCCGGAATGAGCGGGGCCACCGGGGAGCTGTTTTTT. It yields the protein CAGMSGATGELFF.

This rearrangement joins TRBV10-1 to TRBJ1-1; 7 bases agree with TRBD1. After removal of 4 bases from V and 3 bases from J, the junction contained 20 bases not matched to a gene. The CDR3 consists of 19 residues. The V gene's germline CDR1 is WNHNN and CDR2 SYGVQD (reference sequence). Written as DNA, the CDR3 is TGCGCCAGCAGTGCGCCACTTGACAGGGACGGAAACCAGGACACTGAAGCTTTCTTT. This encodes CASSAPLDRDGNQDTEAFF.